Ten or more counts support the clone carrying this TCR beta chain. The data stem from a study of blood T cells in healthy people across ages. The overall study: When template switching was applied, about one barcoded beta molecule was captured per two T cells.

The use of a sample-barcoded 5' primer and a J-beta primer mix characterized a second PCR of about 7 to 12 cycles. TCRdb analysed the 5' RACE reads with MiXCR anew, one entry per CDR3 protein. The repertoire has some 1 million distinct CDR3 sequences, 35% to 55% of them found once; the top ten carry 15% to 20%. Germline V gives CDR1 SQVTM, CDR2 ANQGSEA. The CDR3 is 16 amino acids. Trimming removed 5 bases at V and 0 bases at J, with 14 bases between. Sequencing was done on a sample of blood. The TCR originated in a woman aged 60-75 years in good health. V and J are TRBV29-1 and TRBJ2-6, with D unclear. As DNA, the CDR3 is TGCAGCGTTTCTAGTGGTCGGGCCTCTGGGGCCAACGTCCTGACTTTC. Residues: CSVSSGRASGANVLTF. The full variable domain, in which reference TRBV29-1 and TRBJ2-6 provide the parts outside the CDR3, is SAVISQKPSRDICQRGTSLTIQCQVDSQVTMMFWYRQQPGQSLTLIATANQGSEATYESGFVIDKFPISRPNLTFSTLTVSNMSPEDSSIYLCSVSSGRASGANVLTFGAGSRLTVL.